This record covers a single TCR beta chain. Profiled with immunoSEQ multiplex PCR; TCRdb holds only in-frame clones, not every one. The sample records fewer than 45,000 clones, roughly 84% being singletons. The germline V and J ends were trimmed by 1 base and 2 bases, with 8 bases remaining between them. The CDR3 has 15 residues. Germline-derived CDR1 and CDR2 are LGHNA and YSLEER. This entry belongs to a study of STAT5B mutations in CD4+ large granular lymphocyte leukemia. This clonotype was obtained from a human donor in good health. Sequenced input: CD4+ T cells from blood buffy coats. The chain joins TRBV4-3 to TRBJ2-2; D may be TRBD1 (6 bases). CDR3 residues: CASSQVGTNTGELFF. CDR3 DNA: TGCGCCAGCAGCCAAGTGGGGACAAACACCGGGGAGCTGTTTTTT.